The entry below gives a single T cell receptor beta chain sequence along with its context. Per germline, CDR1 ENHRY and CDR2 SYGVKD. The CDR3 totals 16 residues. The junction had 9 bases not matched to a gene; V was cut back by 2 bases and J by 5 bases. A second PCR of roughly 7 to 11 cycles used a sample-barcoded 5' primer and a J-beta primer mix. Via MiXCR, TCRdb re-called the 5' RACE reads, giving one row per CDR3 protein. The sample yields 1,300,000 or so distinct CDR3 sequences, approximately 60% seen once. This sample stems from a study of blood T cells in healthy people across ages. In the study overall: About one barcoded beta molecule per two T cells was the capture yield of template switching.

Staff drew roughly 10 milliliters of peripheral blood from each donor. V is TRBV10-3 and J is TRBJ2-5; TRBD1 agrees at 9 bases. The source is a man aged 18-30 years in good health. Sequencing used blood. CDR3 in DNA: TGTGCCATCAGTGAGCCAGACAGGGGGGTTGAGGAGACCCAGTACTTC. This translates into CAISEPDRGVEETQYF.